The 13 T cell receptor beta chains in this list originate from one sample, sequenced in a study of read filtering for tumor transcriptome and immune sequencing. This library used approximately 0.4 ug RNA and molecular barcoded adaptors spanning alpha/delta and beta/gamma chains. MiXCR, applied by TCRdb to the reads, yields one record per CDR3 protein. The data show 100,000 to 150,000 distinct CDR3 sequences, with 13% seen just once and 8% to 13% held by the top ten. The sequencing input was a population of CD138-negative cells sorted from bone marrow. The receptors shown here come from a donor at least 40 years old with multiple myeloma.

This clonotype was seen repeatedly, ten times or more. The chain joins TRBV12-3 or TRBV12-4 to TRBJ2-3; D is unclear. CDR3 length: 13 residues. The V end lost 0 bases, the J end lost 5 bases, and 6 bases lay between the germline ends. The CDR3 is CASSLAAQDTQYF. The CDR3 DNA is TGTGCCAGCAGTTTAGCGGCCCAAGATACGCAGTATTTT.

In this sample, this clonotype turned up a few times. CDR3 DNA sequence: TGTGCCAGCAGCTTAGGGCTAGCGGGGGGCCGGAACACCGGGGAGCTGTTTTTT. Translating it yields CASSLGLAGGRNTGELFF. The V call is TRBV7-2, the J call TRBJ2-2; 11 bases match TRBD2. The CDR3 runs to 18 residues. V shed 1 base, J shed 1 base, and the junction held 5 bases outside the gene matches. Germline CDR1 is SGHTA and CDR2 is FQGNSA.

This clonotype was counted at least ten times. The CDR3 DNA follows: TGTGCCAGCATCCTTCGGTGCTCCTATAATTCACCCCTCCACTTT. Protein sequence: CASILRCSYNSPLHF. V usage is TRBV7-3 and J usage is TRBJ1-6; D gene unclear. CDR3 length: 15 amino acids. Germline V gene data show CDR1 as SGHTA and CDR2 as FQGTGA. Trimming removed 7 bases at V and 0 bases at J, with 10 bases between.

Ten or more counts support this clonotype. This rearrangement joins TRBV28 to TRBJ2-3, with D maybe TRBD2 (6 bases). The CDR3 covers 13 residues. Germline CDR1 is MDHEN and CDR2 is SYDVKM. V was trimmed by 2 bases and J by 4 bases, leaving 7 bases between them. CDR3 coding DNA: TGTGCCAGCAGTTTAAGGGACTCAGATACGCAGTATTTT. Residues: CASSLRDSDTQYF.

In this sample, this clonotype turned up a few times. The chain combines TRBV6-1 with TRBJ1-5; TRBD1 is a possible D gene (6 bases). CDR1 MNHNS and CDR2 SASEGT come from the germline V gene. V lost 8 bases and J 0 bases, leaving 11 bases between the germline ends. This CDR3 is 14 amino acids long. As DNA, the CDR3 is TGTGCCAGCCGGGACACGTATAGCAATCAGCCCCAGCATTTT. Encoded protein: CASRDTYSNQPQHF.

Concerning this clonotype itself: Mismatch with germline at one junction end may stem from a read error. The chain uses TRBV7-2 and TRBJ2-7; 8 nucleotides agree with TRBD2. Germline V gives CDR1 SGHTA, CDR2 FQGNSA. The CDR3 totals 12 residues. CDR3 nucleotide sequence: TGTGCCAGCAGCTTACGGGGGGGGGCCCCCGACTTC. As protein: CASSLRGGAPDF.

This clonotype was observed a handful of times. The CDR3 reads CASSLDSSRADTQYF. The CDR3 DNA sequence: TGTGCCAGCAGCTTGGACTCCTCGCGCGCAGATACGCAGTATTTT. The chain employs TRBV12-3 or TRBV12-4 and TRBJ2-3, with D perhaps matching TRBD2 (5 bases). Trimming left V 6 bases short and J 4 bases short, with 17 bases between. This CDR3 has 15 amino acids.

In this sample, this clonotype turned up many times. The chain employs TRBV12-3 or TRBV12-4 and TRBJ2-7; D possibly corresponds to TRBD2 (5 bases). Trimming removed 3 bases from V and 6 bases from J, with 9 bases in between. This CDR3 spans 12 amino acids. CDR3 sequence reads: CASSLSGGEQYF. CDR3 sequence (DNA): TGTGCCAGCAGTTTGAGCGGAGGCGAGCAGTACTTC.

This clonotype was detected ten times or more. CDR3 sequence reads: CASSFEISQPQHF. The CDR3 DNA reads as TGTGCCAGCAGTTTTGAAATTAGTCAGCCCCAGCATTTT. The chain employs TRBV12-3 or TRBV12-4 and TRBJ1-5; D remains ambiguous. The CDR3 covers 13 residues. Trimming left V 3 bases short and J 6 bases short, with 9 bases between.

This clonotype has ten or more counts. V usage is TRBV5-1 and J usage is TRBJ1-1, with D possibly TRBD1 on 6 matching bases. Germline CDR1 is SGHRS and CDR2 is YFSETQ. The CDR3 is 15 amino acids. Trimming shortened V by 4 bases and J by 0 bases, and 13 bases separated the two germline ends. CDR3 sequence: CASSPTGHLNTEAFF. The CDR3 nucleotides read TGCGCCAGCAGCCCAACGGGACACCTGAACACTGAAGCTTTCTTT.

This clonotype was counted at least ten times. This chain links TRBV7-8 with TRBJ2-1; TRBD1 matches at 7 bases. Germline V gene data show CDR1 as SGHVS and CDR2 as FQNEAQ. The V and J ends lost 3 bases and 9 bases, in that order; junction bases with no gene match: 11. The CDR3 runs 15 residues. The CDR3 reads CASSFGWIGGSEQFF. In DNA form, the CDR3 reads TGTGCCAGCAGCTTTGGCTGGATAGGGGGCAGTGAGCAGTTCTTC.

The sample holds many counts of this clonotype. The chain uses TRBV5-1 and TRBJ2-7; D gene unclear. CDR1 and CDR2 (germline): SGHRS, YFSETQ. The CDR3 contains 14 residues. V dropped 0 bases and J dropped 1 base, with 8 bases sitting between them. Here the CDR3 DNA reads TGCGCCAGCAGCTTGGTCGACTCTTCCTACGAGCAGTACTTC. Amino acids: CASSLVDSSYEQYF.

This clonotype was counted only a few times. The CDR3 bases are TGTGCCAGCAGCCCGCGGACCCAAGGGACTGAAGCTTTCTTT. This codes for CASSPRTQGTEAFF. The chain is built from TRBV11-2 and TRBJ1-1; no clear D. CDR3 size: 14 residues. The V gene lost 5 bases and the J gene lost 5 bases, with 15 bases spanning the gap. CDR1 and CDR2 from the germline V gene are SGHAT and FQNNGV.